The sequence of this TCR beta chain was determined in a study of response to subunit inactivated influenza vaccine. The study's findings and limits: Each seasonal influenza vaccination, the authors suggested, recruits few new T cells.

One entry per CDR3 protein, called by TCRdb with MiXCR from the RT-PCR reads. The table lists fewer than 800,000 distinct CDR3 sequences, more than 15% of them singletons. Concerning this clonotype: No antigen is known for it.

This sequence was found in a middle-aged man who received an inactivated influenza vaccine. Sequenced here: PBMCs from blood, sampled 12 days after vaccination.

CDR3 residues: CASRKAGYYEQYF. In nucleotides, the CDR3 is TGTGCCAGCAGAAAAGCGGGTTACTACGAGCAGTACTTC. The gene calls are TRBV2 and TRBJ2-7; possible D gene TRBD2, 6 bases. The CDR3 length is 13 residues. Germline assignment: CDR1 SNHLY and CDR2 FYNNEI. V lost 6 bases, J lost 3 bases, and 12 bases lay in between.